The next 18 T cell receptor beta chains were all read from a single sample in a study of human T cells and chemical hapten exposure. From the RACE reads, TCRdb called clonotypes with MiXCR, one entry per CDR3 protein. The sample lists tens of thousands of distinct CDR3 sequences, about 11% seen once, with approximately 3.7% in the top ten. The time point here: patch test 1, 2 weeks after DPC sensitization. Treatment in this sample: therapeutic diphenylcyclopropenone sensitization with weekly scalp DPC. The sample was whole blood, taken in connection with sensitization to the hapten diphenylcyclopropenone (DPC). These receptors originate from a woman in her sixties or seventies with alopecia areata. Some clones in this sample may be carry-over from other donors' samples.

This clonotype was seen at least ten times. CDR3 sequence: CASSPEGQVKIRSFF. The CDR3 DNA is TGTGCCAGCTCACCGGAGGGACAGGTGAAAATTAGATCTTTCTTT. The chain recombines TRBV18 with TRBJ1-1, with 8 bases matching TRBD1. Germline CDR1 is KGHSH and CDR2 is LQKENI. Losses at the gene ends were 3 bases for V and 12 bases for J; bases not matched to a gene: 15. The CDR3 spans 15 residues.

The table lists this clonotype with a few counts. V is TRBV20-1 and J is TRBJ2-5; weak D call: TRBD1 (7 bases). Trimming took 8 bases from V and 4 from J, leaving 20 bases between them. Germline values: CDR1 DFQATT, CDR2 SNEGSKA (reference sequence). This CDR3 has 14 residues. DNA of the CDR3: TGCAGTCACCTTGGAGGGGGCCCCCGAGAGACCCAGTACTTC. It encodes CSHLGGGPRETQYF.

The CDR3 here is CASSYHPGQGFGYGYTF. CDR3 coding DNA: TGTGCCAGCAGCTATCACCCGGGACAGGGTTTCGGCTATGGCTACACCTTC. This sequence joins TRBV6-2 or TRBV6-3 and TRBJ1-2; TRBD1 aligns across 9 bases. V dropped 6 bases and J dropped 4; count of bases not matched to a gene: 15. CDR1 MNHEY and CDR2 SVGEGT come from the germline V gene. This CDR3 region has 17 residues.

This clonotype occurred many times. The chain links TRBV27 to TRBJ1-1; D gene uncertain. CDR3 length equals 14 residues. V lost 7 bases and J 1 base, leaving 13 bases between the germline ends. CDR1 is MNHEY, CDR2 SMNVEV, per germline (reference sequence). CDR3 sequence: CASNVVGTNTEAFF. The CDR3 DNA reads as TGTGCCAGCAATGTAGTAGGAACGAACACTGAAGCTTTCTTT.

The chain combines TRBV10-3 with TRBJ1-2; D uncertain. This CDR3 has 14 amino acids. V was clipped by 2 bases and J by 1 base, with 8 bases between them. Germline CDR1 ENHRY, CDR2 SYGVKD. CDR3 DNA sequence: TGTGCCATCAGTGAGGGCACGATTAACTATGGCTACACCTTC. Protein: CAISEGTINYGYTF.

This clonotype was counted many times. The chain employs TRBV7-6 and TRBJ1-1, with D uncertain. CDR1 and CDR2 from the germline V gene are SGHVS and FNYEAQ. CDR3 length: 14 amino acids. V was trimmed by 2 bases and J by 1 base, leaving 8 bases between them. In DNA, the CDR3 is TGTGCCAGCAGCTTATCCCAGAGGAACACTGAAGCTTTCTTT. Amino acids: CASSLSQRNTEAFF.

The chain joins TRBV12-3 or TRBV12-4 to TRBJ2-3; D is unclear. This CDR3 has 15 residues. Trimming took off 4 bases at V and 5 bases at J, with 16 bases between the two ends. The CDR3 region is CASSWPSLGLDTQYF. CDR3 nucleotide sequence: TGTGCCAGCAGTTGGCCATCCCTGGGTTTAGATACGCAGTATTTT.

The V gene is TRBV18, the J gene TRBJ1-6; D is unresolved. The CDR3 spans 16 residues. CDR1 and CDR2 (germline): KGHSH, LQKENI. V was cut by 3 bases and J by 0 bases, with 9 bases left in between. Here the CDR3 reads CASSPQVSSYNSPLHF. CDR3 sequence (DNA): TGTGCCAGCTCACCTCAGGTGAGCTCCTATAATTCACCCCTCCACTTT.

The rearrangement uses TRBV6-6 and TRBJ2-1, with 13 bases that match TRBD2. CDR3 length: 15 amino acids. V was pared by 6 bases and J by 7 bases, with 6 bases of the junction left unmatched. Per the germline V gene, CDR1 is MNHNY and CDR2 is SVGAGI (reference sequence). Here the CDR3 DNA reads TGTGCCAGCAGCTCCGGGACTAGCGGGGTGAATGAGCAGTTCTTC. It yields the protein CASSSGTSGVNEQFF.

This clonotype has ten or more counts. The chain employs TRBV6-5 and TRBJ2-2; D not resolved. The length of the CDR3 is 15 residues. Per the germline V gene, CDR1 is MNHEY and CDR2 is SVGAGI. Trimming took off 2 bases at V and 3 bases at J, with 10 bases between the two ends. The CDR3 reads CASSYKPGHTGELFF. CDR3 DNA: TGTGCCAGCAGTTACAAGCCGGGTCACACCGGGGAGCTGTTTTTT.

With regard to this clonotype: A clone one base away is much larger, so this may be a read error. The chain joins TRBV5-5 to TRBJ1-5; TRBD1 matches at 7 bases. J gave up 7 bases and V 2 bases, and 9 bases lay outside the gene matches. The CDR3 sequence is 15 residues long. Germline V gives CDR1 SGHKS, CDR2 YYEKEE (reference sequence). Here the CDR3 reads CASSLEQGIRQPQHF. In nucleotides, the CDR3 is TGTGCCAGCAGCTTAGAACAGGGGATAAGGCAGCCCCAGCATTTT.

The genes are TRBV20-1 and TRBJ2-1, with 8 positions matching TRBD2. The CDR3 consists of 13 residues. The V gene's germline CDR1 is DFQATT and CDR2 SNEGSKA (reference sequence). J gave up 7 bases and V 3 bases, and 5 bases lay outside the gene matches. CDR3 coding DNA: TGCAGTGCTAGCGGGGGGGGAGTTAATGAGCAGTTCTTC. Translated: CSASGGGVNEQFF.

This clonotype was counted only a few times. The genes are TRBV6-5 and TRBJ2-5; 7 bases match TRBD1. Germline CDR1 is MNHEY and CDR2 is SVGAGI. The CDR3 extends over 14 amino acids. J gave up 2 bases and V 6 bases, and 6 bases lay outside the gene matches. The CDR3 is CASRDRTTQETQYF. The CDR3 nucleotides read TGTGCCAGCAGGGACAGGACCACACAAGAGACCCAGTACTTC.

This clonotype was observed at least ten times. The J gene is TRBJ2-7, the V gene TRBV18; 9 positions agree with TRBD1. This CDR3 spans 14 amino acids. Trimming took 5 bases from V and 3 from J; bases not matched to a gene: 5. Looked up from germline, CDR1 is KGHSH and CDR2 is LQKENI. The chain's CDR3 is CASSEDRGVYEQYF. The DNA of the CDR3 is TGTGCCAGCTCAGAGGACAGGGGAGTCTACGAGCAGTACTTC.

CDR3 sequence reads: CASSGATGVRTDTQYF. DNA of the CDR3: TGCGCCAGCAGCGGGGCGACAGGGGTTAGGACAGATACGCAGTATTTT. The gene calls are TRBV5-1 and TRBJ2-3, with 8 bases matching TRBD1. This CDR3 has 16 amino acids. Unmatched junction bases numbered 10, after V lost 4 bases and J lost 3 bases. Looked up from germline, CDR1 is SGHRS and CDR2 is YFSETQ.

The chain is built from TRBV25-1 and TRBJ2-7; perhaps D is TRBD1 or TRBD2 (6 bases each). From germline, CDR1 is MGHDK and CDR2 SYGVNS. Trimming took off 1 base at V and 1 base at J, with 11 bases between the two ends. The CDR3 spans 15 residues. CDR3 sequence (DNA): TGTGCCAGCAGTGAATTCGCGGGACATTCCTACGAGCAGTACTTC. Translation gives CASSEFAGHSYEQYF.

Ten or more counts support this clonotype. CDR3 DNA: TGCGCCAGCAGCTTGGGTCAGGGAGGCGGTGGCTACACCTTC. Translation: CASSLGQGGGGYTF. This chain uses TRBV5-1 with TRBJ1-2; D might be TRBD1 (5 bases). The germline V and J ends were trimmed by 0 bases and 7 bases, with 13 bases remaining between them. The CDR3 loop spans 14 amino acids. Germline CDR1 and CDR2: SGHRS and YFSETQ.

The rearrangement joins TRBV7-9 to TRBJ1-2; no definite D call. The ends were cut back, 1 base at V and 1 base at J, with 10 bases in the middle. Looked up from germline, CDR1 is SEHNR and CDR2 is FQNEAQ (reference sequence). There are 15 residues in the CDR3. CDR3 nucleotide sequence: TGTGCCAGCAGCTTAGTGGGATCCCATAACTATGGCTACACCTTC. Its translation is CASSLVGSHNYGYTF.